This entry concerns a single T cell receptor (beta chain). The record originates from a study of blood T cell repertoires in COVID-19. In the source study's methods: Reference gene primers were amplified, and this amplification served to estimate nucleated cell counts. Only in-frame clones appear in the TCRdb table, and some are missing; sequencing was by immunoSEQ multiplex PCR. The V and J calls and clone size were taken over from that table, and D and trimming were inferred from the DNA. This repertoire shows some 120,000 clones, roughly nine tenths found once; its top ten account for 3.7%. Germline values: CDR1 SNHLY, CDR2 FYNNEI. The CDR3 runs 12 residues. The V gene lost 4 bases and the J gene lost 7 bases, with 8 bases spanning the gap.

This sequence joins TRBV2 and TRBJ2-1; D unclear. The sample consisted of peripheral blood. This clonotype originated in a middle-aged man with active COVID-19. The CDR3 DNA sequence: TGTGCCAGCAGTGTCGGTGCTAATGAGCAGTTCTTC. It specifies CASSVGANEQFF.